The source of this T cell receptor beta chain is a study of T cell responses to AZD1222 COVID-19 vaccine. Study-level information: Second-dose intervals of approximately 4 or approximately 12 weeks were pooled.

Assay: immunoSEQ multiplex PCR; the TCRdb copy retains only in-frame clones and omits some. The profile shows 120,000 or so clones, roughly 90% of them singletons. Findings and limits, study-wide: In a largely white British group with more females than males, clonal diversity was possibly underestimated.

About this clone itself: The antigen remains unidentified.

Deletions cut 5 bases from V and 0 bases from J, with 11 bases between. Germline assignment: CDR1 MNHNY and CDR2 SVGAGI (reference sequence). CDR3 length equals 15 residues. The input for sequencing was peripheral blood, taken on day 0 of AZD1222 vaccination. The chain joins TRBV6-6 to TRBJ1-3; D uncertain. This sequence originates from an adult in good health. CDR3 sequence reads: CASSPAPSSGNTIYF. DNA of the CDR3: TGTGCCAGCAGTCCGGCCCCCAGCTCTGGAAACACCATATATTTT.